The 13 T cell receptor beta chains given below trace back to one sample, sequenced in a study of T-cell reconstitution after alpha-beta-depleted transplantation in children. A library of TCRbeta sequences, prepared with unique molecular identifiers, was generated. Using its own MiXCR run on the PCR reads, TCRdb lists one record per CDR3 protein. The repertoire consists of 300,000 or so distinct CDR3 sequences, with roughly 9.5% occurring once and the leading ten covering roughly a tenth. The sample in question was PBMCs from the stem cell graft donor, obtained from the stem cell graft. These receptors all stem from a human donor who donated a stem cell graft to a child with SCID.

The CDR3, as DNA: TGTGCCAGCTCACCAAGCAGCCTTTCCTACAATGAGCAGTTCTTC. This gives the protein CASSPSSLSYNEQFF. This chain uses TRBV18 with TRBJ2-1; no definite D call. Trimming shortened V by 2 bases and J by 1 base, and 9 bases separated the two germline ends. The germline V gene encodes CDR1 KGHSH and CDR2 LQKENI. The CDR3 loop spans 15 amino acids. Looking up the rest from reference TRBV18 and TRBJ2-1 gives the full variable domain: NAGVMQNPRHLVRRRGQEARLRCSPMKGHSHVYWYRQLPEEGLKFMVYLQKENIIDESGMPKERFSAEFPKEGPSILRIQQVVRGDSAAYFCASSPSSLSYNEQFFGPGTRLTVL.

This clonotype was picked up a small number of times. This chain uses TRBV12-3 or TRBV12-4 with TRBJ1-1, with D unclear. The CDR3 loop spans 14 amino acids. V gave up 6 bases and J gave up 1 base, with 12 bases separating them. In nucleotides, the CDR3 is TGTGCCAGCAGCACCACACGGGGGAACACTGAAGCTTTCTTT. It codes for CASSTTRGNTEAFF.

For the CDR3, the DNA is TGTGCCAGCAGCCAAGAAAGTGGAGAGCTCTACGAGCAGTACTTC. Amino acid sequence: CASSQESGELYEQYF. The chain is built from TRBV3-1 and TRBJ2-7, with no clear D. The V end was cut by 0 bases, the J end by 3 bases, with 12 bases between. The CDR3 covers 15 residues. The germline V gene has CDR1 LGHDT and CDR2 YNNKEL (reference sequence).

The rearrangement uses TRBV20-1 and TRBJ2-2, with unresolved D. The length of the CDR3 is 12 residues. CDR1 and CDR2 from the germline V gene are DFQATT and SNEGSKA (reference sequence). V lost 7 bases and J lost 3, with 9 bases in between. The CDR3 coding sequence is TGCAGTGATTGGGATTACACCGGGGAGCTGTTTTTT. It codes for CSDWDYTGELFF.

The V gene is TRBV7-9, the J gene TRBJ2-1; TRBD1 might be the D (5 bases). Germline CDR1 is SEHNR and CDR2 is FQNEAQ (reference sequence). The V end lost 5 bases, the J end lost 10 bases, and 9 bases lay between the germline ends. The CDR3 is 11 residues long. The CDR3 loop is CASSLTGEQFF. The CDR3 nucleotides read TGTGCCAGCAGCCTCACAGGCGAGCAGTTCTTC.

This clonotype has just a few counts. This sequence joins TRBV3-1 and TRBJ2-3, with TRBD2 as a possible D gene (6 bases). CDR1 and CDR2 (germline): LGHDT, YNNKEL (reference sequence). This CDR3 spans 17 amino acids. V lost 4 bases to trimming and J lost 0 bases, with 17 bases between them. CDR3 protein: CASSLAGSHPSTDTQYF. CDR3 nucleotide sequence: TGTGCCAGCAGCCTGGCGGGGTCCCACCCTAGCACAGATACGCAGTATTTT.

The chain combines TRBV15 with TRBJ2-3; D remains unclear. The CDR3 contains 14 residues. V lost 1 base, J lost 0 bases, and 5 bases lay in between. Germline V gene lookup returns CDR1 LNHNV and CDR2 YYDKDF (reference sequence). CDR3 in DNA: TGTGCCACCAGCAGAGTCTATAGCACAGATACGCAGTATTTT. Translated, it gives CATSRVYSTDTQYF.

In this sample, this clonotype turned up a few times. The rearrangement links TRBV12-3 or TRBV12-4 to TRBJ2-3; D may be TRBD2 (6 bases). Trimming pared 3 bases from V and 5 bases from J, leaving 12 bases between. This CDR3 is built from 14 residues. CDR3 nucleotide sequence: TGTGCCAGCAGTTTTCGGGGGATCGTAGATACGCAGTATTTT. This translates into CASSFRGIVDTQYF.

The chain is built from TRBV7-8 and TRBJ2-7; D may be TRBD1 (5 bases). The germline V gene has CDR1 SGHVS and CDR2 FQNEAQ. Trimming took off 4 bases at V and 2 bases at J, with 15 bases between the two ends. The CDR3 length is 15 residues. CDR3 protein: CASSYAPGLAYEQYF. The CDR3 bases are TGTGCCAGCAGCTACGCTCCAGGGTTGGCCTACGAGCAGTACTTC.

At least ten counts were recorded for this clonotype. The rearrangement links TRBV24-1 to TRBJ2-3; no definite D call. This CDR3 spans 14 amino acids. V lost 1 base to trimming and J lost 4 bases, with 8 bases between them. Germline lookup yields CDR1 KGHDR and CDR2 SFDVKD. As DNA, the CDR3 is TGTGCCACCAGTGATTTTGGGGAAGCAGATACGCAGTATTTT. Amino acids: CATSDFGEADTQYF.

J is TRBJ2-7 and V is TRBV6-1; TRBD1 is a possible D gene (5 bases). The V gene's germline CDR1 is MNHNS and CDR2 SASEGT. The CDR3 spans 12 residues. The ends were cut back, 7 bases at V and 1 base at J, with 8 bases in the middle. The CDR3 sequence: CASNRLSYEQYF. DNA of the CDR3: TGTGCCAGCAACAGGCTTTCCTACGAGCAGTACTTC.

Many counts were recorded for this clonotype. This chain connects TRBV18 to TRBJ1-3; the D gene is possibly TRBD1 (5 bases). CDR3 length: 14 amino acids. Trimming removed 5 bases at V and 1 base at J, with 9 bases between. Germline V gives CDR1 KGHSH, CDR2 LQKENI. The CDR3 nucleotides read TGTGCCAGCTCAGAAACAGGTTCTGGAAACACCATATATTTT. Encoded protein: CASSETGSGNTIYF.

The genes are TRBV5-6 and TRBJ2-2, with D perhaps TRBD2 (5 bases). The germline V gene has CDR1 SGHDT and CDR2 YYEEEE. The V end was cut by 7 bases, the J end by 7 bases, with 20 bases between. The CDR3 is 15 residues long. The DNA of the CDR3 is TGTGCCAGCGCGACTTCCCTAGCCCCCATCGGGGAGCTGTTTTTT. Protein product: CASATSLAPIGELFF. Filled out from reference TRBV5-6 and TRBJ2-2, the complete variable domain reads DAGVTQSPTHLIKTRGQQVTLRCSPKSGHDTVSWYQQALGQGPQFIFQYYEEEERQRGNFPDRFSGHQFPNYSSELNVNALLLGDSALYLCASATSLAPIGELFFGEGSRLTVL.